These T cell receptor beta chains were read from a single sample in a study of cytomegalovirus exposure and HLA in healthy donors. The method was immunoSEQ multiplex PCR; TCRdb's version includes in-frame clones alone and lacks a portion of them. The sample has 150,000 to 200,000 clones, roughly 88% seen once. The sample was PBMCs. These TCRs come from a woman aged 18-29 years in good health and CMV-seronegative. Both conserved end residues are part of each CDR3. A D gene is named only where the DNA matches it firmly. Only part of the rows carry a size: once, few, many, or a class if the clone is expanded.

>NA|NA|TRBV7-3|TRBJ1-3
TGTGCCAGCAGCACCACTGGGGGGGGCTCTGGAAACACCATATATTTT
CASSTTGGGSGNTIYF
>TRBD1|once|TRBV5-4|TRBJ2-6
TGTGCCAGCACTGGGGATTGGGACAGAAGTTCCTCTGGGGCCAACGTCCTGACTTTC
CASTGDWDRSSSGANVLTF
>TRBD2|NA|TRBV7-6|TRBJ2-1
TGTGCCAGCAGCTCCTCTAGCGGGAGTTGGAACAATGAGCAGTTCTTC
CASSSSSGSWNNEQFF
>NA|once|TRBV27|TRBJ2-5
TGTGCCAGCAGTTTAACCGTCAGGAAAGAGACCCAGTACTTC
CASSLTVRKETQYF
>NA|NA|TRBV19|TRBJ1-1
TGTGCCAGTAGTATAGATTTCGCCGACAGTTTTGAAGCTTTCTTT
CASSIDFADSFEAFF
>TRBD1|NA|TRBV2|TRBJ1-1
TGTGCCAGCAGTGATTCCGGGACAGATGCTGAAGCTTTCTTT
CASSDSGTDAEAFF
>NA|NA|TRBV14|TRBJ1-1
TGTGCCAGCAGCCTCCTAGCAGGGAACACTGAAGCTTTCTTT
CASSLLAGNTEAFF
>NA|NA|TRBV29-1|TRBJ2-5
TGCAGCGTTGTCAGGGCCCAAGAGACCCAGTACTTC
CSVVRAQETQYF
>TRBD2|NA|TRBV5-1|TRBJ2-1
TGCGCCAGCAGCATAGCGGGTACAAGCTCCTACAATGAGCAGTTCTTC
CASSIAGTSSYNEQFF
>NA|NA|TRBV12-5|TRBJ2-6
TGTGCTAGTGGTTTGGAGCTCCATGCTAGTGGGGCCAACGTCCTGACTTTC
CASGLELHASGANVLTF
>NA|NA|TRBV30|TRBJ2-7
TGTGCCTGGAGTCCCCCAGGGTCGGCCTACGAGCAGTACTTC
CAWSPPGSAYEQYF
>NA|NA|TRBV6-5|TRBJ2-4
TGTGCCAGCAGTTACTACATCGCGGATAAAAACATTCAGTACTTC
CASSYYIADKNIQYF
>NA|few|TRBV7-9|TRBJ1-1
TGTGCCAGCAGTGTAGGAATCAGGGATACTGAAGCTTTCTTT
CASSVGIRDTEAFF
>NA|NA|TRBV30|TRBJ1-1
TGTGCCTGGAGTGCCCAGGGGTTGGCTTTCTTT
CAWSAQGLAFF
>NA|NA|TRBV7-8|TRBJ2-1
TGTGCCAGCAGCCGATCCGGAGGACTCCCGAGAGTTGGCGAGTTCTTC
CASSRSGGLPRVGEFF
>TRBD1|NA|TRBV2|TRBJ1-5
TGTGCCAGCAGTAGACAGGGGGCAAGTCAGCCCCAGCATTTT
CASSRQGASQPQHF
>TRBD1|once|TRBV9|TRBJ2-3
TGTGCCAGCAGCGTATCACAGGGGAGCACAGATACGCAGTATTTT
CASSVSQGSTDTQYF
>NA|NA|TRBV6-5|TRBJ1-2
TGTGCCAGCAGTTACTCAAATGCCCAGATTTCCTATGGCTACACCTTC
CASSYSNAQISYGYTF
>TRBD1|NA|TRBV5-1|TRBJ2-3
TGCGCCAGCAGCTTGGCGGGACAGGGAAGGTCAGATACGCAGTATTTT
CASSLAGQGRSDTQYF
>NA|NA|TRBV10-1|TRBJ2-3
TGCGCCAGCAGTGACCCCTTCACAGATACGCAGTATTTT
CASSDPFTDTQYF
>TRBD2|NA|TRBV6-6|TRBJ2-7
TGTGCCAGCAGTACCCTAGCGGGAGGCACCTACGAGCAGTACTTC
CASSTLAGGTYEQYF
>TRBD2|NA|TRBV6-4|TRBJ2-3
TGTGCCAGCAGTGACCTAGCGGGGACTACAGATACGCAGTATTTT
CASSDLAGTTDTQYF
>TRBD2|NA|TRBV10-3|TRBJ2-7
TGTGCCATCAGTGGGGGGACTAGCGGCCTATACGAGCAGTACTTC
CAISGGTSGLYEQYF
>NA|NA|TRBV6-5|TRBJ1-1
TGTGCCAGCAGTTACTCAGCCAGGGGCACTGAAGCTTTCTTT
CASSYSARGTEAFF
>NA|once|TRBV6-5|TRBJ1-1
TGTGCCAGCTCCTGGGGGGGGTGGGGGAACACTGAAGCTTTCTTT
CASSWGGWGNTEAFF
>NA|NA|TRBV29-1|TRBJ1-2
TGCAGCGTTGAGACTGGAGACAACTATGGCTACACCTTC
CSVETGDNYGYTF
>TRBD2|NA|TRBV10-3|TRBJ2-1
TGTGCCATCCATGACTTAGCGGGAGCCTACAATGAGCAGTTCTTC
CAIHDLAGAYNEQFF
>NA|NA|TRBV5-1|TRBJ2-7
TGCGCCAGCAGCTTAGGGGGGGAGTTGAACTTC
CASSLGGELNF
>TRBD1|NA|TRBV29-1|TRBJ1-1
TGCAGCGTTTCGACAGGGGCCGGGATTGAAGCTTTCTTT
CSVSTGAGIEAFF
>NA|once|TRBV18|TRBJ1-1
TGTGCCAGCTCACCACCGCGGAGGAACACTGAAGCTTTCTTT
CASSPPRRNTEAFF
>TRBD1|once|TRBV10-1|TRBJ2-3
TGCGCCAGCAGTAGGGACAGGGAGGCAGATACGCAGTATTTT
CASSRDREADTQYF
>NA|NA|TRBV30|TRBJ1-4
TGTGCCTGTCGGGGAAAGGCTAATGAAAAACTGTTTTTT
CACRGKANEKLFF
>NA|NA|TRBV5-1|TRBJ2-1
TGCGCCAGCAGTTATAGCAATGAGCAGTTCTTC
CASSYSNEQFF
>NA|NA|TRBV5-4|TRBJ2-5
TGTGCCAGCAGCTACGAAACGCGGGAGACCCAGTACTTC
CASSYETRETQYF
>TRBD1|NA|TRBV7-9|TRBJ1-2
TGTGCCAGCAGCTCGGAGGCTAACAGGGGCGATGGCTACACCTTC
CASSSEANRGDGYTF
>TRBD1|once|TRBV4-1|TRBJ2-7
TGCGCCAGCAGCCAAGGGACAGGGGGGGACCGGGGTTACGAGCAGTACTTC
CASSQGTGGDRGYEQYF
>TRBD1|NA|TRBV11-3|TRBJ1-1
TGTGCCAGCAGCCGGGGACAGGAGAACACTGAAGCTTTCTTT
CASSRGQENTEAFF
>NA|NA|TRBV12-5|TRBJ2-7
TGTGCTAGTGGTTTAGACTACCTTGAGGATGAGCAGTACTTC
CASGLDYLEDEQYF
>NA|NA|TRBV9|TRBJ1-6
TGTGCCAGCAGCGTAGGCCCCGATGGCGGTCCCCCCCTCCACTTT
CASSVGPDGGPPLHF
>NA|NA|TRBV7-9|TRBJ1-2
TGTGCCAGCAGCGCCGAGACGACAGAACACTATGGCTACACCTTC
CASSAETTEHYGYTF
>NA|NA|TRBV6-1|TRBJ1-5
TGTGCCAGCAAAGGGGCCATCAATCAGCCCCAGCATTTT
CASKGAINQPQHF
>TRBD1|NA|TRBV10-3|TRBJ2-7
TGTGCCATCAGTGGAGACAGGGGGCTAGAGCAGTACTTC
CAISGDRGLEQYF
>NA|NA|TRBV6-4|TRBJ2-6
TGTGCCAGCAGTGAATCGAGGGGGGCCAACGTCCTGACTTTC
CASSESRGANVLTF
>NA|NA|TRBV6-1|TRBJ2-3
TGTGCCAGCAGTGATACACAGGTCCTCCTCACAGATACGCAGTATTTT
CASSDTQVLLTDTQYF
>NA|NA|TRBV13|TRBJ2-3
TGTGCCAGCAGCTTACAAACAGGTGGCACAGATACGCAGTATTTT
CASSLQTGGTDTQYF
>TRBD1|NA|TRBV4-1|TRBJ1-1
TGCGCCAGCAGCCCGGGACAGGGGTTTGAAGCTTTCTTT
CASSPGQGFEAFF
>TRBD2|NA|TRBV6-4|TRBJ2-2
TGTGCCAGCAGTCCGGGACTAGCGGGAGAAGGCGGGGAGCTGTTTTTT
CASSPGLAGEGGELFF
>NA|few|TRBV4-2|TRBJ2-7
TGTGCCAGCAGCCAACTGGGATGGACAGATTCCTACGAGCAGTACTTC
CASSQLGWTDSYEQYF
>TRBD1|NA|TRBV9|TRBJ1-6
TGTGCCAGCAGCCCTGGACAGGGAAGTTCACCCCTCCACTTT
CASSPGQGSSPLHF
>TRBD1|NA|TRBV5-4|TRBJ1-1
TGTGCCAGCAGCTTACCCCAGGGGGCTGGTGAAGCTTTCTTT
CASSLPQGAGEAFF
>NA|NA|TRBV19|TRBJ2-5
TGTGCCAGCTTATACCAAGAGACCCAGTACTTC
CASLYQETQYF
>TRBD2|NA|TRBV13|TRBJ2-3
TGTGCCAGCAGCCAAGGTACAAGACTAGCGGGTACCACAGATACGCAGTATTTT
CASSQGTRLAGTTDTQYF
>TRBD1|many|TRBV19|TRBJ2-1
TGTGCCAGTAGTCCGACCGGGACAGATTACAATGAGCAGTTCTTC
CASSPTGTDYNEQFF
>TRBD1|NA|TRBV14|TRBJ1-5
TGTGCCAGCAGCCAAGATCGACAGGGGGGTTTACGGCCCCAGCATTTT
CASSQDRQGGLRPQHF
>NA|NA|TRBV10-3|TRBJ1-2
TGTGCCATCAGTGACTTAAAATTTGGGCAGGACTATGGCTACACCTTC
CAISDLKFGQDYGYTF
>TRBD1|NA|TRBV7-9|TRBJ1-1
TGTGCCAGCAGCTTTGTGGCGCAGGGGGCGGGTGAAGCTTTCTTT
CASSFVAQGAGEAFF
>NA|NA|TRBV10-3|TRBJ2-5
TGTGCCATCAGTGAGGCTATAGGGGGGACCCAGTACTTC
CAISEAIGGTQYF